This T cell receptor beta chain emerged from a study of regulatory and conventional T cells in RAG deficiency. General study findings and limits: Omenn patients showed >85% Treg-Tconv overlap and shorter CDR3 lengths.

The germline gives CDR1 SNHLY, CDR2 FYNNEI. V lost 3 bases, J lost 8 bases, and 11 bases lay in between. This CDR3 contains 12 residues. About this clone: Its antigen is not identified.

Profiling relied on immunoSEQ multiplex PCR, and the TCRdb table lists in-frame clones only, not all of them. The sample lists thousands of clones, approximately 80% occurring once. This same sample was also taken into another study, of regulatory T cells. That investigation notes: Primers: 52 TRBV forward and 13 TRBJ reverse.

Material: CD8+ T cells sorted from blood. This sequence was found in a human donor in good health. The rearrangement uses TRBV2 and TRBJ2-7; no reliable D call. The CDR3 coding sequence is TGTGCCAGCAGTGATCCAGAAACGAAGCAGTACTTC. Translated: CASSDPETKQYF.